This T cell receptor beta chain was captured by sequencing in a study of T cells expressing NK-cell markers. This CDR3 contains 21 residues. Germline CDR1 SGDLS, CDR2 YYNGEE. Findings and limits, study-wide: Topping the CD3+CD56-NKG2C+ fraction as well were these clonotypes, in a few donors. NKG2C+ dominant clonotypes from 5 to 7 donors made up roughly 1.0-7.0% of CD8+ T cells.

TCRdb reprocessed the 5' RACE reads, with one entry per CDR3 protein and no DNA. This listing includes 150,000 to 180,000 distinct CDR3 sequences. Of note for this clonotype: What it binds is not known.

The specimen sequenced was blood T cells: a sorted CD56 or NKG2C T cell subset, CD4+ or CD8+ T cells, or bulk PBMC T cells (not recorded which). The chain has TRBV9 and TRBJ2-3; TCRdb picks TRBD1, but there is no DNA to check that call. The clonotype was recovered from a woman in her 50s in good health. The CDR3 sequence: CASSVVGSGLGGGLGTDTQYF.